Listed here are 7 T cell receptor beta chains from one sample, sequenced in a study of tumor and adjacent non-tumor tissue in lung cancer. The template was RNA from unsorted bulk tissue. A modified ARM-PCR protocol with three rounds of nested PCR amplified TCRbeta. One entry per CDR3 protein, called by TCRdb with MiXCR from the multiplex PCR reads. The sample records about 140,000 distinct CDR3 sequences, around 66% being singletons. The sample consisted of lung tumor tissue. Every receptor here comes from a man aged 55 to 69 with small cell lung cancer.

Comment on this clonotype: This may come from a read error, since a much larger clone is one base off. Since no conserved phenylalanine or tryptophan closes the CDR3, a read error is the likely cause. V is TRBV6-5 and J is TRBJ1-1; 9 nucleotides line up with TRBD1. CDR1 MNHEY and CDR2 SVGAGI come from the germline V gene. V lost 5 bases and J lost 8; bases outside the gene matches: 12. The CDR3 length is 15 residues. The CDR3 DNA sequence: TGTGCCAGCAGTACGGCCGGGACAGGGAGTATCGAAGCTTTCTAT. Residues: CASSTAGTGSIEAFY.

Worth noting for this clonotype: The junction departs from germline at one end; a sequencing error may be responsible. This chain joins TRBV11-2 and TRBJ1-4; D not certain. This CDR3 has 19 residues. Germline CDR1 and CDR2: SGHAT and FQNNGV. The CDR3 DNA is TGTCCCAGCAGCTCCGTCCTTATGGGAACAGCATCTCGTAATGAAAAACTGTTTTTT. Amino acid sequence: CPSSSVLMGTASRNEKLFF.

V is TRBV4-1 and J is TRBJ2-3, with 11 bases identical to TRBD2. The V segment lost 4 bases and the J segment 6 bases; nucleotides outside the gene matches: 9. The CDR3 sequence is 16 residues long. The germline V gene encodes CDR1 MGHRA and CDR2 YSYEKL. The CDR3 here is CASSRQRTSGWDTQYF. The CDR3 bases are TGCGCCAGCAGCCGCCAGCGGACTAGCGGGTGGGATACGCAGTATTTT.

The chain uses TRBV6-6 and TRBJ2-5; no clear D gene. Trimming removed 9 bases at V and 3 bases at J, with 11 bases between. The CDR3 length is 12 residues. Germline V lookup: CDR1 MNHNY, CDR2 SVGAGI (reference sequence). The CDR3 loop reads CARNYSEETQYF. CDR3 sequence (DNA): TGTGCCAGGAATTACTCCGAAGAGACCCAGTACTTC.

On this clonotype: One end of the junction does not line up with germline, which may come from a read error. The J gene is TRBJ2-4, the V gene TRBV20-1; a weak D match, TRBD2 (6 bases). The CDR3 loop spans 14 amino acids. CDR1 and CDR2 (germline): DFQATT, SNEGSKA (reference sequence). The chain's CDR3 is CSAKGLTAKNIRYF. The CDR3, as DNA: TGCAGTGCAAAGGGACTGACAGCCAAGAACATTCGGTACTTC.

Details on this clonotype: At one boundary the junction diverges from the germline segment, which might be a read error. The CDR3 DNA follows: TGTACCAGCAGCCAACGCGTGGCGGGAGGTGTAGGGGAGACCCAGTACTTC. This codes for CTSSQRVAGGVGETQYF. The rearrangement uses TRBV4-2 and TRBJ2-5; 8 bases agree with TRBD2. Per the germline V gene, CDR1 is LGHNA and CDR2 is YNFKEQ. The CDR3 runs 17 residues.

This clonotype is judged medium-sized. The chain employs TRBV12-5 and TRBJ2-6; D perhaps matches TRBD1 (6 bases). CDR1 is LGHNT and CDR2 is FRNRAP in the germline V gene. V was clipped by 7 bases and J by 8 bases, with 12 bases between them. This CDR3 is 13 amino acids long. The CDR3 DNA follows: TGTGCTAGTGCCCCAGGGACATCCAACGTCCTGACTTTC. This sequence encodes CASAPGTSNVLTF.